This T cell receptor (beta chain) was observed in a study of T cells in Graves' hyperthyroidism and ophthalmopathy. The table lists this clonotype with many counts. Its antigen is undetermined. TCR beta CDR3 sequences were amplified from RNA transcripts. The HTBI primer set served for first-round RT-PCR of the TCR CDR3. TCRdb reprocessed the multiplex PCR reads with MiXCR, giving one entry per CDR3 protein. The sample has more than 300,000 distinct CDR3 sequences, about a fifth seen once; the top ten hold 35% to 45%. Among ophthalmopathy patients, the Clinical Activity Score reached at least 3, the NOSPECS grade reached at least 4, and duration remained under 3 months. General observations from the study: Most thyroid clonotypes that were expanded above 0.001 also turned up in blood.

The sequence derives from a man between 18 and 29 years old with Graves' ophthalmopathy. Sequencing input: blood.

The CDR3 sequence is CASSRDYSTDTQYF. In nucleotides, the CDR3 is TGTGCCAGCAGTCGGGACTACAGCACAGATACGCAGTATTTT. The chain recombines TRBV2 with TRBJ2-3, with 7 nucleotides matching TRBD2. Germline V gives CDR1 SNHLY, CDR2 FYNNEI. The V and J ends lost 5 bases and 0 bases, in that order; junction bases with no gene match: 2. This CDR3 is built from 14 residues.